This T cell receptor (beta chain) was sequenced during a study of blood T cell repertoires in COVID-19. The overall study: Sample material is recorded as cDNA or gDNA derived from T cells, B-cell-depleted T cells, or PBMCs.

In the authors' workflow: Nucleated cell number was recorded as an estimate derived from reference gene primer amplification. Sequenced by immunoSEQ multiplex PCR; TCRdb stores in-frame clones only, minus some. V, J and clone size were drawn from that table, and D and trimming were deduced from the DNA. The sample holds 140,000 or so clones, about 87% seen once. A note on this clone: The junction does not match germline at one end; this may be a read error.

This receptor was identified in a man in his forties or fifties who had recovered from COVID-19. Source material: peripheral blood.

The CDR3: CASREGRQGRVETQYF. CDR3 nucleotide sequence: TGTGCCAGCAGAGAAGGGAGACAGGGGCGGGTAGAGACCCAGTACTTC. The chain joins TRBV2 to TRBJ2-5, with 8 bases lining up with TRBD1. This CDR3 has 16 residues. Germline V gene sequence: CDR1 SNHLY, CDR2 FYNNEI.